Below, one TCR beta chain is given with its context. Antigen unknown. The germline V gene encodes CDR1 SEHNR and CDR2 FQNEAQ (reference sequence). The length of the CDR3 is 17 residues. V was clipped by 2 bases and J by 6 bases, with 19 bases between them. TCRdb reprocessed the 5' RACE reads with MiXCR, giving one entry per CDR3 protein. The sample carries 300,000 to 400,000 distinct CDR3 sequences, more than 8.5% recorded once. These data belong to a study of T cells after yellow fever vaccination. Study-level points and caveats: Subsequent to the booster, the majority of primary-vaccination clones reappeared (around 96% CD4, about 90% CD8). Contamination of FACS-sorted repertoires by abundant clonotypes from the bulk population could occur.

The material sequenced was PBMCs, taken on the day of the first yellow fever vaccination. V and J are TRBV7-9 and TRBJ2-2; TRBD1 might be the D (6 bases). The receptor's source is a man younger than 35 who received the YFV17D yellow fever vaccine. The CDR3 sequence is CASSLNRARPGAGELFF. CDR3 nucleotide sequence: TGTGCCAGCAGCTTAAACAGGGCACGCCCTGGGGCCGGGGAGCTGTTTTTT. The whole variable domain, remainder taken from reference TRBV7-9 and TRBJ2-2, is DTGVSQNPRHKITKRGQNVTFRCDPISEHNRLYWYRQTLGQGPEFLTYFQNEAQLEKSRLLSDRFSAERPKGSFSTLEIQRTEQGDSAMYLCASSLNRARPGAGELFFGEGSRLTVL.